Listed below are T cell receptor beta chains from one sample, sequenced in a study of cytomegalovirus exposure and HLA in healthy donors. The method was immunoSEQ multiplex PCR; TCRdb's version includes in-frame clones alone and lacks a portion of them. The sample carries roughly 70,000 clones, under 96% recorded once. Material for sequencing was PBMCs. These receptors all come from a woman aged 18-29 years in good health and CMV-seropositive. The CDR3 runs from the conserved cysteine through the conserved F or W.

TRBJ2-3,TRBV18,CASSPFPSPDTQYF
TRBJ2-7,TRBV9,CASSASGTTLFYEQYF
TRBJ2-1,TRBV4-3,CASSQDNNEQFF
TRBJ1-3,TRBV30,CAWIRGGTGDF
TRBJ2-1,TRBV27,CASRMDREYNEQFF
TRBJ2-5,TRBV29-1,CSGGGETQYF
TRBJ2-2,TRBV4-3,CASSQEGASENTGELFF
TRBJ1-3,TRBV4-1,CASSQDLAIFGNTIYF
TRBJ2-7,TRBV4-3,CASSQDHSWTGGNEQYF
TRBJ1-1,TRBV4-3,CASSQDLIGQGRTEAFF
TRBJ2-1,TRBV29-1,CSVESGSSGRKGEQFF
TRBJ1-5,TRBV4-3,CASSQVFGQPQHF
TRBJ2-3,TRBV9,CASSVGSSGTRITDTQYF
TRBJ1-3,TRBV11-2,CASSENRDTGNTIYF
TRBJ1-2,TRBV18,CASSPTGDNYGYTF
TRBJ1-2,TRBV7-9,CASSLRWTGTDYGYTF
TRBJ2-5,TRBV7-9,CASSWGQQETQYF
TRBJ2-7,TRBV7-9,CASSFLVDEQYF
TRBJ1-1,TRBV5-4,CASSLSVPPGGWTPNTEAFF
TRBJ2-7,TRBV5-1,CASRLEGTGGAEQYF
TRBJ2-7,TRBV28,CASSFRGRGYYEQYF
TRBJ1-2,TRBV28,CASSLPWTANYGYTF
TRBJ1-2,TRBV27,CASAGAPLYGYTF
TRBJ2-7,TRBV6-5,CASRAAGPSSYEQYF
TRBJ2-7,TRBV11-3,CASSSEDSSYEQYF
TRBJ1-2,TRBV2,CASMGGPDYGYTF
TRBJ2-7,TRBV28,CASYRAGGPSEQYF
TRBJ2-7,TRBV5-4,CASSSGTSGYYEQYF
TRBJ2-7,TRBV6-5,CASSYGLAGYKYEQYF
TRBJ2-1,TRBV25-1,CASSDHRQGSYNEQFF
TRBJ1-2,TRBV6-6,CASTRIQGSANYGYTF
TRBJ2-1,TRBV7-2,CASSASGPNPHEQFF
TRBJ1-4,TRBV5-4,CASSLGFGQGGEKLFF
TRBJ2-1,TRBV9,CASSETGGNEQFF
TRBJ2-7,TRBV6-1,CASSEDVTSGLGEYF
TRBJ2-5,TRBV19,CASSRTVQETQYF
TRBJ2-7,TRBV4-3,CASSTSDRGSVYEQYF
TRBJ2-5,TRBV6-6,CASGQLAGDQYF
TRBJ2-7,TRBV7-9,CASSRGQGSEQYF
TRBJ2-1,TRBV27,CASSRDSSGVRSYNEQFF
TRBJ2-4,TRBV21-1,CASPGQKNIQYF
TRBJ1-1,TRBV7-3,CASSLNRGTEAFF
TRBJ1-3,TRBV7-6,CASSSGQMNTIYF
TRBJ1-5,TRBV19,CASSIAGDSNQPQHF
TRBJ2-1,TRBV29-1,CSVDRGSYNEQFF
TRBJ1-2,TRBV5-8,CASSFSDRELRGYTF
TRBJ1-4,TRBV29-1,CSVMGSSTNEKLFF
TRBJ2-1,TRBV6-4,CASSDGTSGRIYNEQFF
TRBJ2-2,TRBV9,CASSALQGSTGELFF
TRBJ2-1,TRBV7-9,CASSLGAGGRDNEQFF
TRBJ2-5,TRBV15,CATSRDTPTSYGRETQYF
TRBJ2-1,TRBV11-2,CASSLDAVSYNEQFF
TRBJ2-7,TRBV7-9,CASSLMQGDEQYF
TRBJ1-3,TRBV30,CAWSVHDPGNTIYF
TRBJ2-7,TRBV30,CAWSVRGPPYEQYF